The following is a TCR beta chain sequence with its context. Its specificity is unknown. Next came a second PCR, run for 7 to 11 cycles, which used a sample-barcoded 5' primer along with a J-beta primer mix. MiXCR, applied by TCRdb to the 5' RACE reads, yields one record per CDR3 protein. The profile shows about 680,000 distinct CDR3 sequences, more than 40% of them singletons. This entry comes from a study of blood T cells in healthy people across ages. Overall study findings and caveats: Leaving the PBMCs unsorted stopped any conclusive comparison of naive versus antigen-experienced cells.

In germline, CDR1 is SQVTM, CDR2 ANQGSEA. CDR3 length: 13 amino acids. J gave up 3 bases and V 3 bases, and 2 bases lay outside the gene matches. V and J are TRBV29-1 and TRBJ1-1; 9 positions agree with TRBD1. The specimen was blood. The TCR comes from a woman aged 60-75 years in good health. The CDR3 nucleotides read TGCAGCGTTGAGAGGACAGGGGACACTGAAGCTTTCTTT. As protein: CSVERTGDTEAFF.